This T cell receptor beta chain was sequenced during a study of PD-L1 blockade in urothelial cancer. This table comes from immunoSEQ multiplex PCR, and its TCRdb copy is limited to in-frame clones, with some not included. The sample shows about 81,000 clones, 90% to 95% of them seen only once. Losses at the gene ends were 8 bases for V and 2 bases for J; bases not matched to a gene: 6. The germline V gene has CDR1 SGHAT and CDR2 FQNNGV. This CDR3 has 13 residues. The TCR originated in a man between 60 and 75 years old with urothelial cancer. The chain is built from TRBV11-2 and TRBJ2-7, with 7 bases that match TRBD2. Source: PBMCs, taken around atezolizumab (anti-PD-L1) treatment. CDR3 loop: CASGGLKTYEQYF. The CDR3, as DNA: TGTGCCAGCGGGGGACTAAAAACCTACGAGCAGTACTTC.